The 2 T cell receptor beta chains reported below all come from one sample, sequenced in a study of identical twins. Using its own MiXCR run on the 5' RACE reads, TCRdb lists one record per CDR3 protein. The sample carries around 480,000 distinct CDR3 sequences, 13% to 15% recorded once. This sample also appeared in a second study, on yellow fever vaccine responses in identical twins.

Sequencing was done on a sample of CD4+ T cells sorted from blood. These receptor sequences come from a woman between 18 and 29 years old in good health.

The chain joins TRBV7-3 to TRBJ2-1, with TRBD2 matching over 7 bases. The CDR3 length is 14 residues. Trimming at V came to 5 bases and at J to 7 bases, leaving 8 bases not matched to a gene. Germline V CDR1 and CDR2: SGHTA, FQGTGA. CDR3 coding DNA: TGTGCCAGCAGCCTGAGCGGGGAGAGAAATGAGCAGTTCTTC. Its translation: CASSLSGERNEQFF.

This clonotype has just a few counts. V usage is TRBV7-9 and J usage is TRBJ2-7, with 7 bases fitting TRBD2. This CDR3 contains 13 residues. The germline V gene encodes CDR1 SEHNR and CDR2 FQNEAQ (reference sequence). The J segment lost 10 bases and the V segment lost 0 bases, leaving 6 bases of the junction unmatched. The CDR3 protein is CASSLASSGPQYF. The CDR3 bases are TGTGCCAGCAGCTTAGCGTCTAGCGGCCCCCAGTACTTC.